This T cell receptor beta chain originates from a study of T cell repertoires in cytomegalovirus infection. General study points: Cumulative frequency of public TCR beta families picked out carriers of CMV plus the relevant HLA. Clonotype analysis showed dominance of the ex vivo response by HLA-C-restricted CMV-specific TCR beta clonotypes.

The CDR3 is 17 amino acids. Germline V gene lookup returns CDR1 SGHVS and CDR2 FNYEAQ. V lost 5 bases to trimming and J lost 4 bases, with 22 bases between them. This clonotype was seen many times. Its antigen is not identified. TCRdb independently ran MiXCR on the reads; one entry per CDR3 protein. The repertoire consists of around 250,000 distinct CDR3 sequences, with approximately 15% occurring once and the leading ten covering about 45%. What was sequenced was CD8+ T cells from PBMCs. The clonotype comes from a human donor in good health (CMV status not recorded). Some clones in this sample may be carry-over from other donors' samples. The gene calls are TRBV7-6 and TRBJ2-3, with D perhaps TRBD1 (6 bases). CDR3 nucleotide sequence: TGTGCCAGCAGCGCGCCCCGGGACATCAAAGAGCCAGATACGCAGTATTTT. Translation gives CASSAPRDIKEPDTQYF.